These 17 T cell receptor beta chains share one sample of origin, sequenced in a study of blood T cell repertoires in COVID-19. Profiling relied on immunoSEQ multiplex PCR, and the TCRdb table lists in-frame clones only, not all of them. The sample has 60,000 to 75,000 clones, almost 85% seen once; the top ten hold around 18%. Sequencing was done on a sample of peripheral blood. These receptors were collected from a human donor in a cohort sampled during active COVID-19.

V and J are TRBV20-1 and TRBJ2-5, with TRBD2 as a possible D gene (6 bases). The CDR3 has 15 amino acids. Germline V gene data show CDR1 as DFQATT and CDR2 as SNEGSKA (reference sequence). The ends were cut back, 3 bases at V and 2 bases at J, with 16 bases in the middle. DNA of the CDR3: TGCAGTGCTAGTGGCTATGCGGGGTTTCAAGAGACCCAGTACTTC. This encodes CSASGYAGFQETQYF.

This chain joins TRBV5-1 and TRBJ2-1; TRBD2 agrees at 10 bases. Germline trimming cut 4 bases from V and 2 bases from J; bases unmatched to any gene: 6. Germline loops: CDR1 SGHRS, CDR2 YFSETQ. This CDR3 region has 16 residues. As DNA, the CDR3 is TGCGCCAGCAGCCCGTCCAGCGGGGGGGCCTACAATGAGCAGTTCTTC. Residues: CASSPSSGGAYNEQFF.

The rearrangement joins TRBV3-1 (or the pseudogene TRBV3-2) to TRBJ1-6; 11 positions agree with TRBD1. CDR1 and CDR2 from the germline V gene are LGHDT and YNNKEL (reference sequence). The CDR3 is 14 residues long. V dropped 7 bases and J dropped 10; count of bases not matched to a gene: 6. The CDR3 region is CASTPGQGESPLHF. CDR3 nucleotides: TGTGCCAGCACCCCGGGACAGGGGGAATCACCCCTCCACTTT.

The chain links TRBV3-1 (or the pseudogene TRBV3-2) to TRBJ2-7; tentatively, D is TRBD1 (6 bases). Looked up from germline, CDR1 is LGHDT and CDR2 is YNNKEL (reference sequence). This CDR3 spans 12 amino acids. V was cut by 4 bases and J by 7 bases, with 11 bases left in between. CDR3 nucleotides: TGTGCCAGCAGCCGTCTAGGGACAGAGCAGTACTTC. As protein: CASSRLGTEQYF.

This chain connects TRBV6-5 to TRBJ1-4, with TRBD1 identical over 7 bases. The V segment lost 4 bases and the J segment 8 bases; nucleotides outside the gene matches: 7. CDR1 is MNHEY and CDR2 is SVGAGI in the germline V gene. CDR3 length equals 14 residues. The CDR3: CASSSTGEEEKLFF. Here the CDR3 DNA reads TGTGCCAGCAGTTCTACAGGGGAGGAAGAAAAACTGTTTTTT.

The chain combines TRBV6-2 or TRBV6-3 with TRBJ2-3, with 10 bases matching TRBD2. The CDR3 covers 17 residues. Germline loops: CDR1 MNHEY, CDR2 SVGEGT. Trimming took 6 bases from V and 4 from J; bases not matched to a gene: 13. Written as DNA, the CDR3 is TGTGCCAGCAGCCGACCCCCCCTAGCGGGGGTAGCAGATACGCAGTATTTT. It codes for CASSRPPLAGVADTQYF.

V usage is TRBV4-3 and J usage is TRBJ2-2, with D unresolved. CDR1 and CDR2 from the germline V gene are LGHNA and YSLEER. V gave up 0 bases and J gave up 7 bases, with 12 bases separating them. The CDR3 is made up of 15 amino acids. In DNA form, the CDR3 reads TGCGCCAGCAGCCAAGATCCAACATCCCTCGGGGAGCTGTTTTTT. The encoded protein is CASSQDPTSLGELFF.

This sequence joins TRBV9 and TRBJ2-3, with unresolved D. The germline V gene encodes CDR1 SGDLS and CDR2 YYNGEE. V was clipped by 1 base and J by 4 bases, with 10 bases between them. This CDR3 is 14 amino acids long. Here the CDR3 reads CASSVTQASDTQYF. The CDR3 DNA reads as TGTGCCAGCAGCGTAACCCAGGCATCAGATACGCAGTATTTT.

V usage is TRBV7-9 and J usage is TRBJ2-7; TRBD1 matches at 9 bases. The germline V gene has CDR1 SEHNR and CDR2 FQNEAQ (reference sequence). The V segment lost 5 bases and the J segment 6 bases; nucleotides outside the gene matches: 11. The CDR3 is 15 amino acids. The CDR3 nucleotides read TGTGCCAGCAGCCAGAAGGGACAGGGCATTCCCGAGCAGTACTTC. Translation gives CASSQKGQGIPEQYF.

This sequence joins TRBV4-1 and TRBJ2-7; TRBD2 matches 7 bases. CDR1 MGHRA and CDR2 YSYEKL come from the germline V gene. This CDR3 has 15 residues. Trimming took 5 bases from V and 6 from J; bases not matched to a gene: 13. CDR3 sequence: CASSTGTGRASEQYF. CDR3 nucleotide sequence: TGCGCCAGCAGCACCGGGACGGGGAGGGCTTCCGAGCAGTACTTC.

The chain joins TRBV5-1 to TRBJ1-5, with D maybe TRBD1 (5 bases). The V end was cut by 4 bases, the J end by 7 bases, with 12 bases between. This CDR3 has 13 amino acids. The V gene's germline CDR1 is SGHRS and CDR2 YFSETQ. CDR3 coding DNA: TGCGCCAGCAGCCCGCAGGGCGACCAGCCCCAGCATTTT. Its protein product is CASSPQGDQPQHF.

This clone occurred a few times. This rearrangement joins TRBV27 to TRBJ2-2; 7 nucleotides match TRBD2. J gave up 4 bases and V 6 bases, and 11 bases lay outside the gene matches. The germline CDR1 and CDR2 sequences are MNHEY and SMNVEV (reference sequence). CDR3 size: 16 residues. The CDR3 DNA sequence: TGTGCCAGCAGCGATACTCGCGGGGGTGGCACCGGGGAGCTGTTTTTT. It encodes CASSDTRGGGTGELFF.

This clone was seen a single time. This chain uses TRBV10-3 with TRBJ2-5; 7 bases fit TRBD1. Germline values: CDR1 ENHRY, CDR2 SYGVKD. CDR3 size: 13 residues. V trimming: 7 bases; J trimming: 2 bases; junction bases outside the gene matches: 4. CDR3 loop: CAIKTGVQETQYF. In DNA form, the CDR3 reads TGTGCCATCAAAACAGGGGTTCAAGAGACCCAGTACTTC.

The V call is TRBV7-2, the J call TRBJ2-1, with 11 positions matching TRBD2. With 6 bases clipped from V and 0 bases from J, the junction kept 4 bases outside the gene matches. Germline assignment: CDR1 SGHTA and CDR2 FQGNSA. This CDR3 comprises 16 residues. The CDR3 bases are TGTGCCAGCAGGGGGACTAGCGGAAGCTCCTACAATGAGCAGTTCTTC. Translating it yields CASRGTSGSSYNEQFF.

The chain carries TRBV7-3 and TRBJ1-1; 7 nucleotides match TRBD1. Germline CDR1 reads SGHTA; CDR2 reads FQGTGA. Trimming removed 5 bases from V and 0 bases from J; junction bases left unmatched: 6. This CDR3 contains 15 residues. The CDR3 reads CASSPPDRVNTEAFF. The CDR3 nucleotides read TGTGCCAGCAGCCCTCCTGACAGGGTGAACACTGAAGCTTTCTTT.

The chain recombines TRBV7-2 with TRBJ2-5; 7 bases line up with TRBD2. The CDR3 extends over 13 amino acids. CDR1 is SGHTA, CDR2 FQGNSA, per germline. V was clipped by 3 bases and J by 5 bases; unmatched bases: 3. This CDR3 is CASSLGGVETQYF. In DNA, the CDR3 is TGTGCCAGCAGCTTGGGAGGGGTGGAGACCCAGTACTTC.

The chain couples TRBV9 to TRBJ2-3, with TRBD2 matching over 12 bases. With V trimmed by 4 bases and J by 13 bases, 13 bases remained unmatched. The CDR3 length is 15 residues. Germline assignment: CDR1 SGDLS and CDR2 YYNGEE. CDR3: CASSLLAGGRYVEYF. CDR3 bases: TGTGCCAGCAGCTTACTAGCGGGGGGACGATACGTGGAGTATTTT.